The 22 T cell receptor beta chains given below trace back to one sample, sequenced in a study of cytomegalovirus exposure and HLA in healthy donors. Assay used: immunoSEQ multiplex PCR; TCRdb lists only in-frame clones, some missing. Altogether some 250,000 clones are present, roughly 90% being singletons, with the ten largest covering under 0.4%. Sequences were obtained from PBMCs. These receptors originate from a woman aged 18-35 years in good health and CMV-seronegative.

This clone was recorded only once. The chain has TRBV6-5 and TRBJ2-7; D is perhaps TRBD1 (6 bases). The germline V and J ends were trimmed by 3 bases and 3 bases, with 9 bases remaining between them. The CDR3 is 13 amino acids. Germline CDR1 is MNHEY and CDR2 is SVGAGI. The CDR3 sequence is CASSYRRGYEQYF. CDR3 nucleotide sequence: TGTGCCAGCAGTTATCGCAGGGGCTACGAGCAGTACTTC.

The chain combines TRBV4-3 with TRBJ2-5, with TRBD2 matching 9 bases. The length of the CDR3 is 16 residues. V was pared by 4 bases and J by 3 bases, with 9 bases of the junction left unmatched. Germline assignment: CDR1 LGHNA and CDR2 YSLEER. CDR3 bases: TGCGCCAGCAGCCTCTCGCGGCAGCGGGGGGAAGAGACCCAGTACTTC. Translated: CASSLSRQRGEETQYF.

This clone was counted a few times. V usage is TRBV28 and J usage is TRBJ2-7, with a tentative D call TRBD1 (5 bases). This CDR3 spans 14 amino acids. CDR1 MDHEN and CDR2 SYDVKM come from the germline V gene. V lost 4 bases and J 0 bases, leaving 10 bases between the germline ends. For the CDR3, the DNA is TGTGCCAGCAGTTCTTTGACAGTCTCCTACGAGCAGTACGTC. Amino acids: CASSSLTVSYEQYV.

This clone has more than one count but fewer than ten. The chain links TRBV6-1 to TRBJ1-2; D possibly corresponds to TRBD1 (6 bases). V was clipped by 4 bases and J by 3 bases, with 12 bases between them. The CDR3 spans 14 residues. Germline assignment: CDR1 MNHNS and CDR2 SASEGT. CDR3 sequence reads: CASSVSGTHYGYTF. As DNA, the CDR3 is TGTGCCAGCAGTGTCTCCGGGACACACTATGGCTACACCTTC.

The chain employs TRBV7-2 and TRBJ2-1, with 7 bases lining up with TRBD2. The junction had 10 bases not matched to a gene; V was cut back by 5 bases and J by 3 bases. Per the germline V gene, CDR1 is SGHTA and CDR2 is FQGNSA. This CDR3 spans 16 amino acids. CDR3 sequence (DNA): TGTGCCAGCAGCACCGGTCTTAGCGGGCACTACAATGAGCAGTTCTTC. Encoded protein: CASSTGLSGHYNEQFF.

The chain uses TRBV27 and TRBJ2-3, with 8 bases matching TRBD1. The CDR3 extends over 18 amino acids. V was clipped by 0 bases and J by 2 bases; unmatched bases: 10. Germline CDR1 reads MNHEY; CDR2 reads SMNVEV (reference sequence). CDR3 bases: TGTGCCAGCAGTTTATCTCCCGGGACAGGCCTCTTCACAGATACGCAGTATTTT. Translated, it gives CASSLSPGTGLFTDTQYF.

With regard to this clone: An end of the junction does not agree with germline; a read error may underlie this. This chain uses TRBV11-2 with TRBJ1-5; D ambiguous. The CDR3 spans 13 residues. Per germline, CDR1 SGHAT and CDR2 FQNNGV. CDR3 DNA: TGTGCCAGCAGCCTAGACTTTCTATCACCCCAGCATTTT. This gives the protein CASSLDFLSPQHF.

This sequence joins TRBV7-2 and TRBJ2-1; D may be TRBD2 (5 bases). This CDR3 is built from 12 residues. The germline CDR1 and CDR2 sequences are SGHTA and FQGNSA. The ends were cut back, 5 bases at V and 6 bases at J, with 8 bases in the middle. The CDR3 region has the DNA TGTGCCAGCAGCCGACTAAGCAATGAGCAGTTCTTC. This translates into CASSRLSNEQFF.

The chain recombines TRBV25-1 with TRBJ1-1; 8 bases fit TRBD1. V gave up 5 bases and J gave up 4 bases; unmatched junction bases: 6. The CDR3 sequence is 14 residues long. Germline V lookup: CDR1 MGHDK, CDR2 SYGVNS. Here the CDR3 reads CASSKTGELTEAFF. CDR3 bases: TGTGCCAGCAGTAAGACAGGGGAGCTCACTGAAGCTTTCTTT.

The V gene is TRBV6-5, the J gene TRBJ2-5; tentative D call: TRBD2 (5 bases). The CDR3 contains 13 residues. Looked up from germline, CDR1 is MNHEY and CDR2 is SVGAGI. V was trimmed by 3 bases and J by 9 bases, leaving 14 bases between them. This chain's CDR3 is CASSYQARGAQYF. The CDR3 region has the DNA TGTGCCAGCAGTTATCAGGCCCGGGGTGCCCAGTACTTC.

CDR3 amino acids: CAITEAGGPQETQYF. CDR3 DNA sequence: TGTGCCATCACGGAGGCGGGGGGCCCTCAAGAGACCCAGTACTTC. The chain uses TRBV10-3 and TRBJ2-5, with 8 bases identical to TRBD2. Germline assignment: CDR1 ENHRY and CDR2 SYGVKD. V dropped 7 bases and J dropped 2; count of bases not matched to a gene: 9. The CDR3 extends over 15 amino acids.

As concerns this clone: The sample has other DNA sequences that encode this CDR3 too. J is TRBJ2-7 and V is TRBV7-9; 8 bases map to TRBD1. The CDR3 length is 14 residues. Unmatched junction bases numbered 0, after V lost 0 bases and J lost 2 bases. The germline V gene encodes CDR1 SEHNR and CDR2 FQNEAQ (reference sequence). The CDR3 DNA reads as TGTGCCAGCAGCTTAGCGGGACAGGCCTACGAGCAGTACTTC. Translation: CASSLAGQAYEQYF. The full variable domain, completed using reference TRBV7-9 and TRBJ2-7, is DTGVSQNPRHKITKRGQNVTFRCDPISEHNRLYWYRQTLGQGPEFLTYFQNEAQLEKSRLLSDRFSAERPKGSFSTLEIQRTEQGDSAMYLCASSLAGQAYEQYFGPGTRLTVT.

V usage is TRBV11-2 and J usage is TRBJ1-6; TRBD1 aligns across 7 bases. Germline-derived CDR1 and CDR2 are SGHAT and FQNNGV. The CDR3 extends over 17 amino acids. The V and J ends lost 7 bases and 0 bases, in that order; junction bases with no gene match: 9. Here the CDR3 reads CASNPGQRSSYNSPLHF. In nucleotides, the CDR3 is TGTGCCAGCAACCCGGGACAGCGAAGCTCCTATAATTCACCCCTCCACTTT.

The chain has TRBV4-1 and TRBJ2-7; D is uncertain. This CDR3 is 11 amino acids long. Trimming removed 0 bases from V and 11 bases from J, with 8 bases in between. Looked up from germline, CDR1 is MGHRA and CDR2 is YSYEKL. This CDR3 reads CASSQDSGKYF. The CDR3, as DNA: TGCGCCAGCAGCCAAGACAGTGGCAAGTACTTC.

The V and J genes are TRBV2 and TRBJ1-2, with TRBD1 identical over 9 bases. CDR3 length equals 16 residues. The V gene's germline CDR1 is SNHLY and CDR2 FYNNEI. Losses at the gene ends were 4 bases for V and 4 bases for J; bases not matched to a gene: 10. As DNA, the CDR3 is TGTGCCAGCAGTGGACAGGGGGAGATGCGGGGCTATGGCTACACCTTC. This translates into CASSGQGEMRGYGYTF.

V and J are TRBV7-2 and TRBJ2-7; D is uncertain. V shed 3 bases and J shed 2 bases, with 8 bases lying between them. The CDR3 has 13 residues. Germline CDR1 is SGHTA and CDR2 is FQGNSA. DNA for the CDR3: TGTGCCAGCAGCTTCTACGACACCTACGAGCAGTACTTC. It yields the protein CASSFYDTYEQYF.

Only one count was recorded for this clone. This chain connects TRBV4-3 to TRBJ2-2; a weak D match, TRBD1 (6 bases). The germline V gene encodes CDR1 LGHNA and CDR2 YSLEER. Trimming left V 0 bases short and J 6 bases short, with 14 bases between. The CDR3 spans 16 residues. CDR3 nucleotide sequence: TGCGCCAGCAGCCAAGAGGGGGCCTCTAAGGCCGGGGAGCTGTTTTTT. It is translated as CASSQEGASKAGELFF.

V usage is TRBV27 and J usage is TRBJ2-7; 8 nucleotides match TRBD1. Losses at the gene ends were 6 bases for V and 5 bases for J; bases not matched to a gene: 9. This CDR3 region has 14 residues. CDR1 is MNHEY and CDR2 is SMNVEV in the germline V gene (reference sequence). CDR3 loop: CASSHGQGGNEQYF. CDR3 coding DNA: TGTGCCAGCAGCCATGGACAGGGTGGTAACGAGCAGTACTTC.

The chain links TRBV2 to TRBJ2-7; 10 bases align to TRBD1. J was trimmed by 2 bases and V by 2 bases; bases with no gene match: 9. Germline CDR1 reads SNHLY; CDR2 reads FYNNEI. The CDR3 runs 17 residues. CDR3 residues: CASSEPPYGTGAYEQYV. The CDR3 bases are TGTGCCAGCAGTGAACCACCCTACGGGACAGGGGCCTACGAGCAGTACGTC.

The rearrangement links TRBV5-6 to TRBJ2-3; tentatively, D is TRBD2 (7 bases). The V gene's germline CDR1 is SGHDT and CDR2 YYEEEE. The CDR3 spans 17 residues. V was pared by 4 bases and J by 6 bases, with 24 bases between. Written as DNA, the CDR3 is TGTGCCAGCAGCCCCTTTGAGGGGGGGCTCACGGCGGATACGCAGTATTTT. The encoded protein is CASSPFEGGLTADTQYF.

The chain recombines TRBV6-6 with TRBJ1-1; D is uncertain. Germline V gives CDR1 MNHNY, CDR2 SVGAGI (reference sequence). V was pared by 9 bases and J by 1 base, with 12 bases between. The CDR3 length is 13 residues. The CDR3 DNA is TGTGCCAGTTCGGGGTTACGGAACACTGAAGCTTTCTTT. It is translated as CASSGLRNTEAFF.

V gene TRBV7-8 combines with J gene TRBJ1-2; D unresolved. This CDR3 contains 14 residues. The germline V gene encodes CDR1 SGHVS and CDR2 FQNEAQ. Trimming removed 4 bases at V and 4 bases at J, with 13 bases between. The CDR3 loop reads CASSSDLEFYGYTF. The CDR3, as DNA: TGTGCCAGCAGCTCCGACTTAGAGTTCTATGGCTACACCTTC.